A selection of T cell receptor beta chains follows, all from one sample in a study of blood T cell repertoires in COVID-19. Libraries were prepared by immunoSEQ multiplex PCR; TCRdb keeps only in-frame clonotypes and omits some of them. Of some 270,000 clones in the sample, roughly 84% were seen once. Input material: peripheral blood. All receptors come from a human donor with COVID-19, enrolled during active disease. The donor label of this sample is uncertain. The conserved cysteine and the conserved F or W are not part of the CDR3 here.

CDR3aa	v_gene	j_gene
ATSEGPEPQH	TRBV24-1	TRBJ1-5
ASSHQGLYYGYT	TRBV19	TRBJ1-2
AGGRAGSYEQY	TRBV7-9	TRBJ2-7
ASSFPAGELF	TRBV7-2	TRBJ2-2
ASSLGPSGVETQY	TRBV5-1	TRBJ2-5
ASKRTDLNTEAF	TRBV2	TRBJ1-1
ASSLVEGSRY	TRBV7-8	TRBJ2-7
ASSLDGASGRTGELF	TRBV7-2	TRBJ2-2
ASSLEVVAGGLN	TRBV7-2	TRBJ2-3
ASSQPLRSSSTDTQY	TRBV14	TRBJ2-3
ASSVGLAGVRDTQY	TRBV19	TRBJ2-3
ASSDSFWQPQH	TRBV6-1	TRBJ1-5
ASSGGTGGRWETSGAQY	TRBV5-6	TRBJ2-5
AWDSGTSYNEQF	TRBV30	TRBJ2-1
ASSYRQGAVQPQH	TRBV6-6	TRBJ1-5
SASAYSNQPQH	TRBV20-1	TRBJ1-5
ASSVGGGSADTQY	TRBV9	TRBJ2-3
ASSLREKLF	TRBV28	TRBJ1-4
AWSVGRGTPY	TRBV30	TRBJ1-2
AWKPRTAGGTKTEAF	TRBV30	TRBJ1-1
AWISPYGYT	TRBV30	TRBJ1-2
ASSLDGTVNTGELF	TRBV5-1	TRBJ2-2
ASSQDGQNFQAF	TRBV4-1	TRBJ1-1
ASSLRRGAYEQY	TRBV13	TRBJ2-7
ASSFTPQGERTNEKLF	TRBV7-9	TRBJ1-4
ASSQQRRNEQF	TRBV3-1/TRBV3-2	TRBJ2-1
ASSLSSLAGDTQY	TRBV28	TRBJ2-3
ASSPRQIYQPQH	TRBV19	TRBJ1-5
ASNPDRGYGVGYT	TRBV2	TRBJ1-2